These 20 T cell receptor beta chains came from one sample sequenced in a study of blood T cell repertoires in COVID-19. Libraries were prepared by immunoSEQ multiplex PCR; TCRdb keeps only in-frame clonotypes and omits some of them. The table shows just over 95,000 clones, with 81% occurring only once. Sequenced: peripheral blood. Receptors originate from a man aged 55-75 years with acute or convalescent COVID-19.

This rearrangement joins TRBV30 to TRBJ2-7; perhaps TRBD1 as D (6 bases). The CDR3 is 14 amino acids. In germline, CDR1 is GTSNPN, CDR2 SVGIG (reference sequence). V lost 0 bases and J lost 4, with 13 bases in between. In DNA form, the CDR3 reads TGTGCCTGGAGTGTAGGGGGTACCCTTTACGAGCAGTACTTC. The encoded protein is CAWSVGGTLYEQYF. Filled out from reference TRBV30 and TRBJ2-7, the complete variable domain reads SQTIHQWPATLVQPVGSPLSLECTVEGTSNPNLYWYRQAAGRGLQLLFYSVGIGQISSEVPQNLSASRPQDRQFILSSKKLLLSDSGFYLCAWSVGGTLYEQYFGPGTRLTVT.

The chain uses TRBV6-2 or TRBV6-3 and TRBJ2-1; perhaps TRBD2 as D (5 bases). The CDR3 consists of 15 residues. CDR1 is MNHEY and CDR2 is SVGEGT in the germline V gene. V gave up 4 bases and J gave up 7 bases, with 17 bases separating them. CDR3 DNA: TGTGCCAGCAGTTCCCCAGCGGTCTCTCGGAATGAGCAGTTCTTC. Its translation: CASSSPAVSRNEQFF.

The rearrangement joins TRBV7-6 to TRBJ2-1, with 8 bases that match TRBD2. Germline-derived CDR1 and CDR2 are SGHVS and FNYEAQ. The CDR3 has 13 amino acids. After removal of 5 bases from V and 6 bases from J, the junction contained 3 bases not matched to a gene. The CDR3 spells CASSRGTSNEQFF. The CDR3 nucleotides read TGTGCCAGCAGCCGAGGGACTAGCAATGAGCAGTTCTTC.

Notes on this clone: A read error is possible here, since a much larger clone lies one base away. J is TRBJ1-1 and V is TRBV2, with 8 bases matching TRBD1. V shed 7 bases, J shed 1 base, and the junction held 2 bases outside the gene matches. CDR1 is SNHLY, CDR2 FYNNEI, per germline. The CDR3 has 13 residues. The CDR3 spells CASTGQGNTEAFF. In nucleotides, the CDR3 is TGTGCCAGCACAGGACAGGGGAACACTGAAGCTTTCTTT. Filled out from reference TRBV2 and TRBJ1-1, the complete variable domain reads EPEVTQTPSHQVTQMGQEVILRCVPISNHLYFYWYRQILGQKVEFLVSFYNNEISEKSEIFDDQFSVERPDGSNFTLKIRSTKLEDSAMYFCASTGQGNTEAFFGQGTRLTVV.

The chain recombines TRBV10-3 with TRBJ2-1, with 9 bases aligning to TRBD2. The CDR3 consists of 16 residues. The trim removed 7 bases at V and 6 bases at J, leaving 13 bases unmatched. CDR1 is ENHRY and CDR2 is SYGVKD in the germline V gene. DNA for the CDR3: TGTGCCATCACCACCATTATAGCGGGGGATATCAATGAGCAGTTCTTC. Encoded protein: CAITTIIAGDINEQFF.

The V and J genes are TRBV4-1 and TRBJ1-5; a possible D gene is TRBD1 (5 bases). Germline-derived CDR1 and CDR2 are MGHRA and YSYEKL. Trimming took 0 bases from V and 3 from J, leaving 15 bases between them. The length of the CDR3 is 17 residues. The CDR3 bases are TGCGCCAGCAGCCAAGATTGGCAGGGCAGCCACAATCAGCCCCAGCATTTT. As protein: CASSQDWQGSHNQPQHF.

The J gene is TRBJ1-4, the V gene TRBV6-5, with TRBD1 as a possible D gene (5 bases). Germline CDR1 is MNHEY and CDR2 is SVGAGI. The CDR3 runs 15 residues. The V end lost 2 bases, the J end lost 6 bases, and 13 bases lay between the germline ends. This CDR3 is CASSYSGQGDEKLFF. For the CDR3, the DNA is TGTGCCAGCAGTTACAGTGGGCAAGGGGATGAAAAACTGTTTTTT.

This clone was counted at least ten times. The chain's CDR3 is CASSSSSADTQYF. For the CDR3, the DNA is TGTGCCAGCAGCTCCAGTAGCGCAGATACGCAGTATTTT. The rearrangement uses TRBV7-9 and TRBJ2-3; a weak D match, TRBD2 (5 bases). Looked up from germline, CDR1 is SEHNR and CDR2 is FQNEAQ (reference sequence). The germline V and J ends were trimmed by 4 bases and 4 bases, with 9 bases remaining between them. The CDR3 sequence is 13 residues long. Supplemented by reference TRBV7-9 and TRBJ2-3, the full variable domain reads DTGVSQNPRHKITKRGQNVTFRCDPISEHNRLYWYRQTLGQGPEFLTYFQNEAQLEKSRLLSDRFSAERPKGSFSTLEIQRTEQGDSAMYLCASSSSSADTQYFGPGTRLTVL.

This clone was recorded only once. The V and J genes are TRBV7-2 and TRBJ2-7, with TRBD1 matching 7 bases. This CDR3 is 15 amino acids long. Trimming cost V 5 bases and J 0 bases; bases outside gene matches: 7. The germline V gene has CDR1 SGHTA and CDR2 FQGNSA. CDR3 in amino acids: CASSPRDSNSYEQYF. The CDR3 DNA is TGTGCCAGCAGCCCCCGGGACAGTAACTCCTACGAGCAGTACTTC.

The gene calls are TRBV5-1 and TRBJ2-1; 14 bases are a match to TRBD2. The CDR3 has 15 residues. Trimming cost V 4 bases and J 10 bases; bases outside gene matches: 7. The germline V gene encodes CDR1 SGHRS and CDR2 YFSETQ. CDR3 region: CASSATSGRAGEQFF. For the CDR3, the DNA is TGCGCCAGCAGCGCGACTAGCGGGAGGGCCGGGGAGCAGTTCTTC.

The V gene is TRBV6-2 or TRBV6-3, the J gene TRBJ2-4, with 12 bases aligning to TRBD2. The ends lost 6 bases at V and 0 bases at J; junction bases unmatched: 9. Germline CDR1 reads MNHEY; CDR2 reads SVGEGT. The CDR3 length is 18 residues. The CDR3 sequence: CASSWTSGNREAKNIQYF. CDR3 in DNA: TGTGCCAGCAGCTGGACTAGCGGGAATCGTGAAGCCAAAAACATTCAGTACTTC.

This clone was counted once. The chain links TRBV6-2 or TRBV6-3 to TRBJ1-1, with 8 bases identical to TRBD1. V trimming: 4 bases; J trimming: 5 bases; junction bases outside the gene matches: 6. This CDR3 has 14 residues. Germline assignment: CDR1 MNHEY and CDR2 SVGEGT. CDR3 amino acids: CASSSQGARTEAFF. Written as DNA, the CDR3 is TGTGCCAGCAGTTCCCAGGGGGCGCGTACTGAAGCTTTCTTT.

The chain combines TRBV7-9 with TRBJ1-5; D is possibly TRBD1 (5 bases). The V gene's germline CDR1 is SEHNR and CDR2 FQNEAQ (reference sequence). This CDR3 is 14 amino acids long. Trimming stripped 1 base from V and 5 bases from J, with 9 bases between. CDR3 coding DNA: TGTGCCAGCAGCTTAGGCAGGGCTGATCAGCCCCAGCATTTT. It yields the protein CASSLGRADQPQHF.

The gene calls are TRBV7-9 and TRBJ1-3; the D gene is possibly TRBD1 (6 bases). From germline, CDR1 is SEHNR and CDR2 FQNEAQ (reference sequence). The CDR3 runs to 17 residues. V lost 0 bases and J lost 4, with 16 bases in between. The CDR3 here is CASSLAVGQGPGNTIYF. DNA of the CDR3: TGTGCCAGCAGCTTAGCGGTCGGGCAGGGGCCGGGAAACACCATATATTTT.

The chain is built from TRBV6-1 and TRBJ1-5, with D unclear. V shed 3 bases and J shed 3 bases, with 6 bases lying between them. The CDR3 has 13 amino acids. Germline lookup yields CDR1 MNHNS and CDR2 SASEGT. CDR3 sequence reads: CASSEADNQPQHF. The CDR3 region has the DNA TGTGCCAGCAGTGAGGCAGACAATCAGCCCCAGCATTTT.

This clone was observed a handful of times. The chain combines TRBV30 with TRBJ1-1; TRBD1 is a possible D gene (6 bases). This CDR3 has 9 amino acids. Between the trimmed V and J ends, which lost 7 bases and 11 bases, there was a span of 11 bases. Germline V CDR1 and CDR2: GTSNPN, SVGIG (reference sequence). For the CDR3, the DNA is TGTGCCTCACAGGGTTGGGCTTTCTTT. Translated: CASQGWAFF.

This chain joins TRBV6-5 and TRBJ2-3, with 11 bases that match TRBD2. J was trimmed by 4 bases and V by 8 bases; bases with no gene match: 5. This CDR3 region has 14 residues. In germline, CDR1 is MNHEY, CDR2 SVGAGI. The CDR3 region is CASHTSGRSDTQYF. The CDR3 coding sequence is TGTGCCAGCCATACTAGCGGGAGATCAGATACGCAGTATTTT.

This clone rates as medium-sized. The chain recombines TRBV6-2 or TRBV6-3 with TRBJ2-2, with TRBD2 identical over 8 bases. This CDR3 comprises 15 residues. From germline, CDR1 is MNHEY and CDR2 SVGEGT. Unmatched junction bases numbered 3, after V lost 4 bases and J lost 2 bases. CDR3 loop: CASSLGLGNTGELFF. CDR3 DNA sequence: TGTGCCAGCAGTTTGGGACTAGGCAACACCGGGGAGCTGTTTTTT.

The V and J genes are TRBV7-3 and TRBJ2-2, with a weak D call TRBD1 (5 bases). CDR3 length: 13 amino acids. The germline V gene encodes CDR1 SGHTA and CDR2 FQGTGA. The V gene lost 4 bases and the J gene lost 5 bases, with 8 bases spanning the gap. CDR3 loop: CASSSRETGELFF. The CDR3 DNA reads TGTGCCAGCAGCTCCAGGGAAACCGGGGAGCTGTTTTTT.

The chain links TRBV7-9 to TRBJ1-1; 7 bases match TRBD1. This CDR3 has 15 residues. Looked up from germline, CDR1 is SEHNR and CDR2 is FQNEAQ (reference sequence). The J segment lost 3 bases and the V segment lost 5 bases, leaving 9 bases of the junction unmatched. This chain's CDR3 is CASSRQGGGDTEAFF. The CDR3 DNA is TGTGCCAGCAGCCGACAGGGAGGAGGGGACACTGAAGCTTTCTTT.